The 32 T cell receptor beta chains below come from one sample, sequenced in a study of T cells after yellow fever vaccination. TCRdb passed the 5' RACE reads through MiXCR, listing each CDR3 protein once. The table includes 400,000 or so distinct CDR3 sequences, roughly 11% detected once. This sample comprised PBMCs, obtained on the day of the first yellow fever vaccination. These receptors all come from a man between 18 and 35 years old who received the YFV17D yellow fever vaccine.

This clonotype was found many times. This rearrangement joins TRBV12-3 or TRBV12-4 to TRBJ2-7; weak D call: TRBD2 (5 bases). This CDR3 has 17 amino acids. Trimming shortened V by 3 bases and J by 0 bases, and 18 bases separated the two germline ends. The CDR3 loop is CASSFWSRIGVSYEQYF. CDR3 sequence (DNA): TGTGCCAGCAGTTTTTGGAGTCGTATCGGGGTCTCCTACGAGCAGTACTTC.

The gene calls are TRBV10-3 and TRBJ2-2; D uncertain. The CDR3 totals 15 residues. In germline, CDR1 is ENHRY, CDR2 SYGVKD. V lost 6 bases and J lost 3, with 14 bases in between. CDR3 DNA: TGTGCCATCAGCTTGACCCGAGCCGACACCGGGGAGCTGTTTTTT. It encodes CAISLTRADTGELFF.

A few counts support this clonotype. The V and J genes are TRBV4-3 and TRBJ1-3; D uncertain. CDR1 LGHNA and CDR2 YSLEER come from the germline V gene. V dropped 0 bases and J dropped 4 bases, with 19 bases sitting between them. The CDR3 extends over 18 amino acids. The CDR3 DNA follows: TGCGCCAGCAGCCAAGATCTGGGCCAGGCTTTAGTCGGAAACACCATATATTTT. Its translation is CASSQDLGQALVGNTIYF.

The V call is TRBV10-3, the J call TRBJ2-3, with D unresolved. Trimming pared 10 bases from V and 4 bases from J, leaving 18 bases between. CDR3 length: 14 residues. Germline V gives CDR1 ENHRY, CDR2 SYGVKD. The CDR3 protein is CATHRSTSADTQYF. DNA of the CDR3: TGTGCCACCCACCGATCCACCAGCGCAGATACGCAGTATTTT.

This clonotype has only a few counts. J is TRBJ2-3 and V is TRBV20-1; no clear D gene. The germline V and J ends were trimmed by 1 base and 2 bases, with 10 bases remaining between them. Germline CDR1 and CDR2: DFQATT and SNEGSKA (reference sequence). The CDR3 spans 14 residues. The CDR3 reads CSARGGRLTDTQYF. CDR3 DNA sequence: TGCAGTGCTAGAGGCGGCAGACTCACAGATACGCAGTATTTT.

There are a few counts of this clonotype. The V call is TRBV28, the J call TRBJ2-1; tentatively, D is TRBD2 (7 bases). CDR1 and CDR2 (germline): MDHEN, SYDVKM. Trimming removed 2 bases from V and 0 bases from J, with 11 bases in between. The CDR3 runs 16 residues. CDR3 sequence (DNA): TGTGCCAGCAGTTTAATTCGGGGGGCCTCCTACAATGAGCAGTTCTTC. It is translated as CASSLIRGASYNEQFF.

At least ten counts were recorded for this clonotype. The chain recombines TRBV7-2 with TRBJ2-7, with no clear D. The CDR3 sequence is 11 residues long. V was trimmed by 2 bases and J by 3 bases, leaving 2 bases between them. Per germline, CDR1 SGHTA and CDR2 FQGNSA. CDR3 DNA: TGTGCCAGCAGCTTATACTACGAGCAGTACTTC. Translated: CASSLYYEQYF.

This clonotype was seen only a few times. V usage is TRBV5-1 and J usage is TRBJ2-5, with D uncertain. V lost 5 bases and J lost 7, with 15 bases in between. Germline V gives CDR1 SGHRS, CDR2 YFSETQ. This CDR3 is 13 amino acids long. CDR3 nucleotide sequence: TGCGCCAGCAGTGCGGTGCGCGGAAGGACCCAGTACTTC. It translates to CASSAVRGRTQYF.

This clonotype was seen only a few times. V gene TRBV27 combines with J gene TRBJ2-5, with D unclear. Germline assignment: CDR1 MNHEY and CDR2 SMNVEV (reference sequence). The ends were cut back, 0 bases at V and 5 bases at J, with 10 bases in the middle. This CDR3 comprises 14 residues. The DNA of the CDR3 is TGTGCCAGCAGTTTATCGGCCCGCCCGGAGACCCAGTACTTC. Translated: CASSLSARPETQYF.

This chain links TRBV2 with TRBJ1-4; 8 nucleotides line up with TRBD1. The V segment lost 4 bases and the J segment 7 bases; nucleotides outside the gene matches: 8. There are 15 residues in the CDR3. Per the germline V gene, CDR1 is SNHLY and CDR2 is FYNNEI. CDR3 sequence (DNA): TGTGCCAGCAGTGGGCAGGGGGCGGTCGGTGAAAAACTGTTTTTT. It specifies CASSGQGAVGEKLFF.

This clonotype was detected only a few times. The chain links TRBV6-5 to TRBJ2-7; D is unclear. Germline V CDR1 and CDR2: MNHEY, SVGAGI. V was cut by 2 bases and J by 6 bases, with 14 bases left in between. This CDR3 has 14 amino acids. The CDR3: CASSYVSGRGEQYF. The CDR3 nucleotides are TGTGCCAGCAGTTACGTGTCAGGTCGCGGCGAGCAGTACTTC.

This clonotype was recorded many times. The chain combines TRBV4-1 with TRBJ2-1; 9 bases match TRBD1. V was clipped by 5 bases and J by 8 bases; unmatched bases: 7. The germline V gene has CDR1 MGHRA and CDR2 YSYEKL. CDR3 length equals 14 residues. The CDR3 sequence is CASSYRDRVYEQFF. DNA of the CDR3: TGCGCCAGCAGCTACCGGGACAGGGTATATGAGCAGTTCTTC.

This chain links TRBV28 with TRBJ2-5; D unclear. Germline-derived CDR1 and CDR2 are MDHEN and SYDVKM. V was shortened by 8 bases and J by 5 bases, with 21 bases between the two germline ends. The CDR3 runs 15 residues. The CDR3 DNA is TGTGCCAGCCAGGAAGAAATGCTAGTTCGGGAGACCCAGTACTTC. Its translation: CASQEEMLVRETQYF.

The V gene is TRBV6-2 or TRBV6-3, the J gene TRBJ1-1, with D perhaps TRBD1 (5 bases). The length of the CDR3 is 12 residues. The V and J ends lost 6 bases and 6 bases respectively, with 11 bases between them. CDR1 is MNHEY and CDR2 is SVGEGT in the germline V gene. In DNA form, the CDR3 reads TGTGCCAGCAGCTTTGGGGGATCTGAAGCTTTCTTT. Translation: CASSFGGSEAFF.

The sample holds a few counts of this clonotype. V gene TRBV7-9 combines with J gene TRBJ2-7, with D tentatively TRBD2 (6 bases). Trimming cost V 1 base and J 6 bases, with 19 bases left between them. Germline V gene sequence: CDR1 SEHNR, CDR2 FQNEAQ (reference sequence). The CDR3 covers 16 residues. The DNA of the CDR3 is TGTGCCAGCAGCTTAGGGCCTGGTGGGGCGGGGAGCGAGCAGTACGTC. Amino acids: CASSLGPGGAGSEQYV.

CDR3 sequence: CASSYAGRTDTQYF. In DNA form, the CDR3 reads TGTGCCAGCAGTTACGCGGGGAGGACAGATACGCAGTATTTT. The genes are TRBV6-2 or TRBV6-3 and TRBJ2-3, with a tentative D call TRBD2 (6 bases). Trimming shortened V by 2 bases and J by 3 bases, and 9 bases separated the two germline ends. In germline, CDR1 is MNHEY, CDR2 SVGEGT. The CDR3 is 14 residues long.

This clonotype has a handful of counts. CDR3 sequence (DNA): TGTGCCAGCAGTTTTTGGACAGAGGGCCCTGACACCGGGGAGCTGTTTTTT. This encodes CASSFWTEGPDTGELFF. V usage is TRBV28 and J usage is TRBJ2-2; possibly TRBD1 for D (6 bases). The CDR3 spans 17 residues. Trimming left V 3 bases short and J 3 bases short, with 17 bases between. Per germline, CDR1 MDHEN and CDR2 SYDVKM.

The gene calls are TRBV5-4 and TRBJ1-2; D is unclear. The CDR3 spans 13 residues. CDR1 and CDR2 (germline): SGHNT, YYREEE (reference sequence). Trimming stripped 2 bases from V and 8 bases from J, with 13 bases between. The DNA for the CDR3 is TGTGCCAGCAGCTTTGGTAGTCTAATGGGCTACACCTTC. Protein sequence: CASSFGSLMGYTF.

There are a few counts of this clonotype. This chain connects TRBV30 to TRBJ1-1; tentatively, D is TRBD1 (6 bases). CDR3 size: 11 residues. Trimming stripped 6 bases from V and 11 bases from J, with 16 bases between. CDR1 is GTSNPN and CDR2 is SVGIG in the germline V gene (reference sequence). DNA for the CDR3: TGTGCCTGCCTAATGCGGCAGGGGGCTTTCTTT. Encoded protein: CACLMRQGAFF.

This clonotype was counted a few times. V and J are TRBV5-4 and TRBJ2-3; 7 bases align to TRBD2. This CDR3 region has 15 residues. J gave up 6 bases and V 1 base, and 8 bases lay outside the gene matches. Germline V CDR1 and CDR2: SGHNT, YYREEE (reference sequence). The CDR3 bases are TGTGCCAGCAGCTTGCCTAGCGGCTTCGGGGATACGCAGTATTTT. As protein: CASSLPSGFGDTQYF.

The table lists this clonotype with many counts. The genes are TRBV5-1 and TRBJ2-7; 9 nucleotides align to TRBD1. The CDR3 length is 16 residues. CDR1 and CDR2 (germline): SGHRS, YFSETQ. Germline trimming cut 7 bases from V and 7 bases from J; bases unmatched to any gene: 18. For the CDR3, the DNA is TGCGCCAGCTCTATATCCGGGGACAGGGATCCAAGAGAGCAGTACTTC. Its protein product is CASSISGDRDPREQYF.

This clonotype was picked up a small number of times. Here the CDR3 reads CASSFGVTSGNTIYF. The CDR3 coding sequence is TGTGCCAGCAGCTTCGGGGTTACCTCTGGAAACACCATATATTTT. The J gene is TRBJ1-3, the V gene TRBV7-2; no definite D call. This CDR3 has 15 residues. CDR1 and CDR2 (germline): SGHTA, FQGNSA. V dropped 3 bases and J dropped 0 bases, with 9 bases sitting between them.

This clonotype occurred a few times. The chain joins TRBV3-1 to TRBJ1-6, with D possibly being TRBD1 (5 bases). V was clipped by 0 bases and J by 7 bases, with 7 bases between them. The CDR3 runs to 14 residues. Germline-derived CDR1 and CDR2 are LGHDT and YNNKEL (reference sequence). The CDR3 region is CASSQDQGNSPLHF. CDR3 coding DNA: TGTGCCAGCAGCCAAGATCAGGGAAATTCACCCCTCCACTTT.

The chain has TRBV5-1 and TRBJ2-5; 11 bases are a match to TRBD1. The germline CDR1 and CDR2 sequences are SGHRS and YFSETQ. After removal of 3 bases from V and 5 bases from J, the junction contained 0 bases not matched to a gene. This CDR3 spans 13 amino acids. CDR3 coding DNA: TGCGCCAGCAGCTGGGACAGGGGGGAGACCCAGTACTTC. It codes for CASSWDRGETQYF.

The chain is built from TRBV19 and TRBJ1-1, with D hard to call. The CDR3 runs 13 residues. V shed 5 bases and J shed 4 bases, with 11 bases lying between them. The germline gives CDR1 LNHDA, CDR2 SQIVND (reference sequence). CDR3 DNA: TGTGCCAGTAGTGGATTGTTGGGCACTGAAGCTTTCTTT. As protein: CASSGLLGTEAFF.

The chain couples TRBV11-2 to TRBJ2-1, with D perhaps TRBD1 or TRBD2 (5 bases each). Germline CDR1 is SGHAT and CDR2 is FQNNGV. CDR3 length: 18 residues. The germline V and J ends were trimmed by 0 bases and 0 bases, with 15 bases remaining between them. The CDR3 bases are TGTGCCAGCAGCTTAGATACTGGGGGTTCCACCTCCTACAATGAGCAGTTCTTC. Translation: CASSLDTGGSTSYNEQFF. Complete variable domain (other parts from reference TRBV11-2 and TRBJ2-1): EAGVAQSPRYKIIEKRQSVAFWCNPISGHATLYWYQQILGQGPKLLIQFQNNGVVDDSQLPKDRFSAERLKGVDSTLKIQPAKLEDSAVYLCASSLDTGGSTSYNEQFFGPGTRLTVL.

This rearrangement joins TRBV19 to TRBJ2-1, with D possibly matching TRBD1 (6 bases). V was shortened by 6 bases and J by 0 bases, with 18 bases between the two germline ends. The germline V gene has CDR1 LNHDA and CDR2 SQIVND (reference sequence). The CDR3 sequence is 17 residues long. Here the CDR3 reads CASSHQGLDFSYNEQFF. CDR3 nucleotide sequence: TGTGCCAGTAGCCACCAGGGGTTGGACTTCTCCTACAATGAGCAGTTCTTC.

This clonotype was recorded a few times. This chain connects TRBV29-1 to TRBJ2-3; D unclear. Deletions cut 6 bases from V and 4 bases from J, with 11 bases between. Germline CDR1 is SQVTM and CDR2 is ANQGSEA. This CDR3 comprises 12 residues. CDR3 DNA sequence: TGCAGCGTGGTCCCCCCCGCAGATACGCAGTATTTT. Translating gives CSVVPPADTQYF.

There are a few counts of this clonotype. V usage is TRBV10-3 and J usage is TRBJ1-1, with TRBD1 as a possible D gene (5 bases). Trimming took 8 bases from V and 2 from J, leaving 21 bases between them. The germline CDR1 and CDR2 sequences are ENHRY and SYGVKD. The CDR3 has 16 residues. CDR3 in amino acids: CAIGVSQGVGNTEAFF. DNA of the CDR3: TGTGCCATCGGGGTTAGCCAGGGAGTGGGAAACACTGAAGCTTTCTTT.

The chain combines TRBV12-3 or TRBV12-4 with TRBJ2-7; 7 bases agree with TRBD2. V shed 3 bases, J shed 7 bases, and the junction held 6 bases outside the gene matches. CDR3 size: 13 residues. CDR3 in DNA: TGTGCCAGCAGTTTTGTTCAGGGAGGGGAGCAGTACGTC. This codes for CASSFVQGGEQYV.

This chain links TRBV7-2 with TRBJ2-5; D gene uncertain. V lost 2 bases to trimming and J lost 6 bases, with 10 bases between them. CDR1 is SGHTA, CDR2 FQGNSA, per germline. This CDR3 contains 13 residues. The CDR3 region is CASSLSPEQTQYF. DNA for the CDR3: TGTGCCAGCAGCTTAAGTCCAGAGCAGACCCAGTACTTC.

V gene TRBV25-1 combines with J gene TRBJ2-1; 7 positions agree with TRBD1. J lost 5 bases, V lost 2 bases, and 3 bases had no gene match. CDR1 is MGHDK and CDR2 is SYGVNS in the germline V gene. The CDR3 is made up of 14 amino acids. CDR3 nucleotide sequence: TGTGCCAGCAGTGAACCGGGACAGCACAATGAGCAGTTCTTC. Its protein is CASSEPGQHNEQFF. The whole variable domain, filled in from reference TRBV25-1 and TRBJ2-1, reads EADIYQTPRYLVIGTGKKITLECSQTMGHDKMYWYQQDPGMELHLIHYSYGVNSTEKGDLSSESTVSRIRTEHFPLTLESARPSHTSQYLCASSEPGQHNEQFFGPGTRLTVL.